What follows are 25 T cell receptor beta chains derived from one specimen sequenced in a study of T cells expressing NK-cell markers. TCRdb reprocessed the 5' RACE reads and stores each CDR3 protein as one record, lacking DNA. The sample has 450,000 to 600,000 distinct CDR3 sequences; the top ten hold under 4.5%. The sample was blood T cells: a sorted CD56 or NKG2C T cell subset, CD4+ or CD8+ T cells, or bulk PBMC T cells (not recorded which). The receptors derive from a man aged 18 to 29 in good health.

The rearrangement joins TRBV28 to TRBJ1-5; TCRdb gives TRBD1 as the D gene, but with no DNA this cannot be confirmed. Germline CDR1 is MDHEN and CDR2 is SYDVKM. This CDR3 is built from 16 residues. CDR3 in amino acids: CASSLQTGGGNQPQHF.

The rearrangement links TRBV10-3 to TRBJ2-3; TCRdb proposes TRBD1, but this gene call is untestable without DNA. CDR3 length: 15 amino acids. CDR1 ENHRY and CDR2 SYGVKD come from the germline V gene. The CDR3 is CAISEVGEVTDTQYF.

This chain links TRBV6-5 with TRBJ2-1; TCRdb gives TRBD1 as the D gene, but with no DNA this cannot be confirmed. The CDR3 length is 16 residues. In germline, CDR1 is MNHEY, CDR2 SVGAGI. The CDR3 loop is CASSYIGSGGYNEQFF.

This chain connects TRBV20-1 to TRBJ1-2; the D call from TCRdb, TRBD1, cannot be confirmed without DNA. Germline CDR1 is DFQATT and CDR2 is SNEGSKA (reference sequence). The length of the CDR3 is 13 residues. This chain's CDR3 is CSASSREFYGYTF.

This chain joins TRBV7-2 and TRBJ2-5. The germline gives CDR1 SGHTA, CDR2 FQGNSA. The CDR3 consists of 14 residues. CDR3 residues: CASSLDRLQETQYF.

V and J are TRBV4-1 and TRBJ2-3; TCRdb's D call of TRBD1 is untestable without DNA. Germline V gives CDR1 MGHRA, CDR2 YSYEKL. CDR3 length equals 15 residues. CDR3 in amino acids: CASMGGGATTYTQYF.

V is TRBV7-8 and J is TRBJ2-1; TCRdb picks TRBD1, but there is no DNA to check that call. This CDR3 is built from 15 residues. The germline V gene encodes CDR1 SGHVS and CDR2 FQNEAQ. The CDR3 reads CASSLTGAAYNEQFF.

CDR3: CASRVTGDRGYTF. This rearrangement joins TRBV12-3 or TRBV12-4 to TRBJ1-2; the D call of TRBD1 rests on TCRdb alone, since no DNA is present to check it. The CDR3 loop spans 13 amino acids.

The CDR3 spells CSVDLLGPAYGYTF. The chain carries TRBV29-1 and TRBJ1-2. CDR1 and CDR2 from the germline V gene are SQVTM and ANQGSEA. The CDR3 length is 14 residues.

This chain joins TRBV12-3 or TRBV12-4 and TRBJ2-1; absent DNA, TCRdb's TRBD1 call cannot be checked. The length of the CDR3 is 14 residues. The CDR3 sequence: CASSLQGIPQSPFF.

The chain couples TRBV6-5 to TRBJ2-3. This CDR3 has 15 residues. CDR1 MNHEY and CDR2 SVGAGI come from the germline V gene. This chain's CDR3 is CASSYSSNGADTQYF.

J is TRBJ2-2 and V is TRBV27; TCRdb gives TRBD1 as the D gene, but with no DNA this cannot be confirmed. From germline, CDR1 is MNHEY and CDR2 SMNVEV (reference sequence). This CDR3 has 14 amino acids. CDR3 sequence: CASSPGTVQWELFF.

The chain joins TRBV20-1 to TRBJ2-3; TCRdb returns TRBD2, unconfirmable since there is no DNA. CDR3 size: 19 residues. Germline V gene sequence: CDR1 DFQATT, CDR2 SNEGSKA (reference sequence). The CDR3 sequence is CSASLGLAGGPFQSDTQYF.

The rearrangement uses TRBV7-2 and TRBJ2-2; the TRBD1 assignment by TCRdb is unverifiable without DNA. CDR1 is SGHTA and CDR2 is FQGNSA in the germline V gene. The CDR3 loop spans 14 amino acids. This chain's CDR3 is CASSFAGDIWELFF.

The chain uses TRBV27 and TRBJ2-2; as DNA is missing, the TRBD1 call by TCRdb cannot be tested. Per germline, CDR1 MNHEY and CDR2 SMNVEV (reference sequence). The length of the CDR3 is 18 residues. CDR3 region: CASSSTSMGQGWFGELFF.

CDR3 region: CASSLPLAGGSSTDTQYF. The chain recombines TRBV7-7 with TRBJ2-3; TCRdb calls TRBD2, which cannot be checked without DNA. The length of the CDR3 is 18 residues. Germline CDR1 SSHAT, CDR2 FNYEAQ (reference sequence).

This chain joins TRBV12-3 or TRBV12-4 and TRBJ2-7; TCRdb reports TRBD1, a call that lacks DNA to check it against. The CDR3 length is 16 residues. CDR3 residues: CASSLIPGQDTYEQYF.

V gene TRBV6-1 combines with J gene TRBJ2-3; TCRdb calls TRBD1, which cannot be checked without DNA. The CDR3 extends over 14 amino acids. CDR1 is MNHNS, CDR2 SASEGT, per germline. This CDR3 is CASSEDRSTDTQYF.

The CDR3 region is CASSPTTGTSGSYEQYF. This sequence joins TRBV4-1 and TRBJ2-7; checking the TCRdb D call of TRBD2 is not possible without DNA. This CDR3 is built from 17 residues. Germline CDR1 is MGHRA and CDR2 is YSYEKL.

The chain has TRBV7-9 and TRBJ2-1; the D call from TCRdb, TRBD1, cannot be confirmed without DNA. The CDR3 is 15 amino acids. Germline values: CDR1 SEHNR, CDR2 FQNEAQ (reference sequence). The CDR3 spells CASSIGDRVFNEQFF.

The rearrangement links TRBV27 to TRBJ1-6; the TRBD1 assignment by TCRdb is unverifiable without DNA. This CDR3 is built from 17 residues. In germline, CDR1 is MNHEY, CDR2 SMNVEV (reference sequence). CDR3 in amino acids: CASTQTGGPSYNSPLHF.

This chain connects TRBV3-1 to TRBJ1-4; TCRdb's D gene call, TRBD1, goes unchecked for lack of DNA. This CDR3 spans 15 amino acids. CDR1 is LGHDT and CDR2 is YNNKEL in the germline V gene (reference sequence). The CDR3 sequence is CASSVPGQLSEKLFF.

The CDR3 loop is CASSYYVGGASYNEQFF. The V call is TRBV6-2 or TRBV6-3, the J call TRBJ2-1; the D call of TRBD1 rests on TCRdb alone, since no DNA is present to check it. The CDR3 is 17 amino acids. Per germline, CDR1 MNHEY and CDR2 SVGEGT.

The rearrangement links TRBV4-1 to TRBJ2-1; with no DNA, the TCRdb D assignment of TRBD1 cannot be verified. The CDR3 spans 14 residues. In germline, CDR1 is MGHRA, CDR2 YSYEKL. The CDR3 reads CASSQEPGAGKQFF.

The CDR3 sequence: CASSSQGAPETQYF. The chain couples TRBV5-5 to TRBJ2-5; TCRdb outputs TRBD1, but without DNA this stays unchecked. CDR1 and CDR2 from the germline V gene are SGHKS and YYEKEE (reference sequence). The CDR3 is 14 amino acids.